The rows below give T cell receptor beta chains drawn from one sample of a study of T cells in Graves' hyperthyroidism and ophthalmopathy. Each CDR3 protein is one row after TCRdb ran MiXCR on the multiplex PCR reads. The top ten hold about a third of the sample, which has around 760,000 distinct CDR3 sequences, roughly a third seen once. The sample consisted of blood. These receptors were taken from a woman between 40 and 55 years old with Graves' hyperthyroidism. The CDR3 runs from the conserved cysteine through the conserved F or W. D genes are given only for firm matches. Expanded clones get a size class; other rows say once, few or many, or leave the size out.

j_call	v_call	d_call	clone_size	cdr3_nt	cdr3_aa
TRBJ1-6	TRBV7-2	TRBD1	NA	TGTGCCAGCAGCCAAGGGGGCACAGCGCTACATCTTAATTCACCCCTCCACTTT	CASSQGGTALHLNSPLHF
TRBJ2-7	TRBV7-6	NA	NA	TGTGCCAGCAGTGCCGGGGGAAGCCAGTACTTC	CASSAGGSQYF
TRBJ1-6	TRBV7-3	NA	NA	TGTGCCAGCAGCCCCCCAGTTGGGTGGAATTCACCCCTCCACTTT	CASSPPVGWNSPLHF
TRBJ1-2	TRBV7-9	NA	many	TGTGCCAGCAGCTTAGACAGCCGACTATATGGCTACACCTTC	CASSLDSRLYGYTF
TRBJ1-1	TRBV20-1	NA	many	TGCAGTGCTAGATCCGCTAGGGACGTGAACACTGAAGCTTTCTTT	CSARSARDVNTEAFF
TRBJ1-2	TRBV7-9	TRBD1	few	TGTGCCAGCAGCCCCACCGGGACAGGGTTTGGCTACACCTTC	CASSPTGTGFGYTF
TRBJ1-2	TRBV2	NA	many	TGTGCCAGCAGTCTGACGAATTACCAATCTGGCTACACCTTC	CASSLTNYQSGYTF
TRBJ1-3	TRBV6-2/TRBV6-3	NA	NA	TGTGCCAGCAGTTACTCCTGGGGAACGGAATGGCGTGGAAACACCATATATTTT	CASSYSWGTEWRGNTIYF
TRBJ1-2	TRBV10-3	TRBD1	once	TGTGCCACTTCAGGGGGAGAGGGCTACACCTTC	CATSGGEGYTF
TRBJ2-5	TRBV3-1	NA	few	TGTGCCAGCCGAGGGTGGGACCAAGAGACCCAGTACTTC	CASRGWDQETQYF
TRBJ1-4	TRBV7-2	TRBD1	many	TGTGCCAGCAGCGGGGCAGGGGGCGCGAGTGAAAAACTGTTTTTT	CASSGAGGASEKLFF
TRBJ1-6	TRBV7-9	NA	once	TGTGCCAGCGCGAACAGGGCCGCGGGGGAATTATCACCCCTCCACTTT	CASANRAAGELSPLHF
TRBJ1-5	TRBV2	TRBD1	many	TGTGCCAGCTCCAGACGACAGGGAGGGGATCAGCCCCAGCATTTT	CASSRRQGGDQPQHF
TRBJ2-7	TRBV2	TRBD1	few	TGTGCCAGCAGTCCCGAGACAGGGAACGCCTACGAGCAGTACTTC	CASSPETGNAYEQYF
TRBJ2-5	TRBV4-2	NA	NA	TGTGCCAGCAGCCCCAGAGACCGCACCGGCGGAGGGGAGACCCAGTACTTC	CASSPRDRTGGGETQYF
TRBJ2-7	TRBV29-1	NA	many	TGCAGCGTTGAACTCTCTAATCTCAATTACGAGCAGTACTTC	CSVELSNLNYEQYF
TRBJ1-2	TRBV12-3/TRBV12-4	NA	NA	TGTGCCAGCAGTTTCGAGGAGAGAGGCTACACCTTC	CASSFEERGYTF
TRBJ2-6	TRBV7-9	TRBD1	NA	TGTGCCAGCAGCTTCCAGTTGGACAGGGATTCTGGGGCCAACGTCCTGACTTTC	CASSFQLDRDSGANVLTF
TRBJ2-2	TRBV5-5	NA	few	TGTGCCAGCAGTTTAGGTATCGGGGAGCTGTTTTTT	CASSLGIGELFF
TRBJ1-6	TRBV10-3	NA	few	TGTGCCAGCAGTTATCTGGGTTCACCCCTCCACTTT	CASSYLGSPLHF
TRBJ1-1	TRBV4-3	NA	NA	TGCGCCAGCAGCCAACTTGGACAGTCCAAGAACACTGAAGCTTTCTTT	CASSQLGQSKNTEAFF
TRBJ1-1	TRBV9	NA	few	TGTGCCAGCAGCTCCCAGGAGAGAAGGGGCACTGAAGCTTTCTTT	CASSSQERRGTEAFF
TRBJ1-2	TRBV29-1	NA	NA	TGCAGCGTACAGACAGCTAACTATGGCTACACCTTC	CSVQTANYGYTF
TRBJ2-7	TRBV7-2	NA	few	TGTGCCAGCAGCCTCGGGCAGGCGCCGGGGGAGCAGTACTTC	CASSLGQAPGEQYF
TRBJ1-4	TRBV7-2	NA	NA	TGTGCCAGCAGCTACGAAGGGGAAAAACTGTTTTTT	CASSYEGEKLFF
TRBJ2-3	TRBV7-2	NA	NA	TGTGCCAGCAGCCTAAACCCGGGCAGGGGGGTAGATACGCAGTATTTT	CASSLNPGRGVDTQYF
TRBJ1-6	TRBV25-1	NA	NA	TGTGCCAGCAACAATTCCGAGGCAGCTAATTCACCCCTCCACTTT	CASNNSEAANSPLHF
TRBJ2-3	TRBV24-1	TRBD2	few	TGTGCCACCAGTGATCCAGCGGGAGTTCGTACGCAGTATTTT	CATSDPAGVRTQYF
TRBJ2-5	TRBV7-2	NA	NA	TGTGCCAGCAGCGCAAGCGGTCTACTTAGGGGCCAGTACTTC	CASSASGLLRGQYF
TRBJ1-6	TRBV29-1	TRBD1	many	TGCAGCGTTCGGAGGGGGCTAGATTCACCCCTCCACTTT	CSVRRGLDSPLHF
TRBJ2-7	TRBV28	TRBD2	NA	TGTGCCAGCAGTTTATTAGGGACTAGCGGGAGCACTTCCTACGAGCAGTACTTC	CASSLLGTSGSTSYEQYF
TRBJ1-3	TRBV29-1	NA	NA	TGCAGCGTTGAAAGGAGAATAAGGAACACCATATATTTT	CSVERRIRNTIYF
TRBJ1-2	TRBV5-5	NA	few	TGTGCCAGCAGCCAACTAGAGTATGGCTACACCTTC	CASSQLEYGYTF
TRBJ2-7	TRBV7-9	TRBD2	NA	TGCGCCAGCAGCCAAGCCGCTAGCGGGAGCTACGAGCAGTACTTC	CASSQAASGSYEQYF
TRBJ1-2	TRBV24-1	TRBD1	NA	TGTGCCACCAGTGAGACAGGGCGAGGCAACTATGGCTACACCTTC	CATSETGRGNYGYTF
TRBJ1-6	TRBV7-2	NA	NA	TGTGCCAGCAGCCCAACTGGAGGGCCTACTTTATATAATTCACCCCTCCACTTT	CASSPTGGPTLYNSPLHF
TRBJ1-2	TRBV12-3/TRBV12-4	TRBD1	few	TGTGCCAGCAGGTCCGGGACAGGGGCTGTGGATGGCTACACCTTC	CASRSGTGAVDGYTF
TRBJ2-5	TRBV7-8	NA	once	TGTGCCAGCAGCGCGAGACTTCAGGGGTTCCAAGAGACCCAGTACTTC	CASSARLQGFQETQYF
TRBJ2-5	TRBV13	NA	NA	TGTGCCAGCAGTTTTTGGGGACCCCAGTACCAAGAGACCCAGTACTTC	CASSFWGPQYQETQYF
TRBJ1-2	TRBV12-3/TRBV12-4	NA	many	TGTGCCAGCAGTCAGAGGTGGACTGACTATGGCTACACCTTC	CASSQRWTDYGYTF
TRBJ1-4	TRBV19	NA	NA	TGTGCCAGTAGCCAGATCTACTTT	CASSQIYF
TRBJ1-2	TRBV6-6	NA	many	TGTGCCAGCAGTTCGGTCCCAGAGATTAACTATGGCTACACCTTC	CASSSVPEINYGYTF
TRBJ2-3	TRBV7-9	TRBD2	NA	TGTGCCAGCAGCAAAAAAGCGGGAGCGGGTCGAGATACGCAGTATTTT	CASSKKAGAGRDTQYF
TRBJ2-7	TRBV24-1	NA	NA	TGTGCCACCAGTGATTCGACCCAAGGGATCGAGCAGTACTTC	CATSDSTQGIEQYF
TRBJ2-7	TRBV9	NA	NA	TGTGCCAGCAGCGTAGAATGGACAGACTCCTACGAGCAGTACTTC	CASSVEWTDSYEQYF
TRBJ2-7	TRBV7-9	TRBD2	many	TGTGCCAGCAGCTGGGGACTATTGAACGAGCAGTACTTC	CASSWGLLNEQYF
TRBJ1-4	TRBV20-1	NA	NA	TGCAGTGCTAGAAGGGCAGATTATAATGAAAAACTGTTTTTT	CSARRADYNEKLFF
TRBJ1-5	TRBV11-3	TRBD1	NA	TGTGCCAGCCTCGGGACAGGGGCGCAGCCCCAGCATTTT	CASLGTGAQPQHF
TRBJ2-3	TRBV20-1	NA	NA	TGCAGTGCTAGAGGTTTAAGCGTACATACGCAGTATTTT	CSARGLSVHTQYF
TRBJ1-2	TRBV3-1	NA	few	TGTGCCAGCAGCCAAGACCTCGAATACTATGGCTACACCTTC	CASSQDLEYYGYTF
TRBJ2-7	TRBV20-1	NA	NA	TGCAGTGCTAGCAGGTCAGGTAGCTTCCACGAGCAGTACTTC	CSASRSGSFHEQYF
TRBJ2-7	TRBV7-9	NA	NA	TGTGCCAGCAGCTTAATCATAAGTAAACTCTCCTACGAGCAGTACTTC	CASSLIISKLSYEQYF
TRBJ1-1	TRBV5-5	NA	NA	TGTGCCAGCAGCGACTTAAACAGACAGATGAACACTGAAGCTTTCTTT	CASSDLNRQMNTEAFF